This TCR beta chain was found in a study of cytomegalovirus exposure and HLA in healthy donors. Germline CDR1 MNHEY, CDR2 SMNVEV (reference sequence). The CDR3 totals 14 residues. With 2 bases removed from V and 7 bases from J, the gap between germline ends came to 14 bases. Researchers ran the PCR with 60 Vbeta and 13 Jbeta primers. The repertoire was sequenced with immunoSEQ multiplex PCR; TCRdb's copy has only in-frame clones and lacks some. This table holds 100,000 to 150,000 clones, about 10% found once. Sequencing was done on a sample of PBMCs. The sequence came from a young woman in good health and CMV-seropositive. The chain uses TRBV27 and TRBJ2-5; a possible D gene is TRBD1 (6 bases). The CDR3 loop reads CASSLQGSRMTQYF. The DNA for the CDR3 is TGTGCCAGCAGTTTACAGGGGAGCCGTATGACCCAGTACTTC.